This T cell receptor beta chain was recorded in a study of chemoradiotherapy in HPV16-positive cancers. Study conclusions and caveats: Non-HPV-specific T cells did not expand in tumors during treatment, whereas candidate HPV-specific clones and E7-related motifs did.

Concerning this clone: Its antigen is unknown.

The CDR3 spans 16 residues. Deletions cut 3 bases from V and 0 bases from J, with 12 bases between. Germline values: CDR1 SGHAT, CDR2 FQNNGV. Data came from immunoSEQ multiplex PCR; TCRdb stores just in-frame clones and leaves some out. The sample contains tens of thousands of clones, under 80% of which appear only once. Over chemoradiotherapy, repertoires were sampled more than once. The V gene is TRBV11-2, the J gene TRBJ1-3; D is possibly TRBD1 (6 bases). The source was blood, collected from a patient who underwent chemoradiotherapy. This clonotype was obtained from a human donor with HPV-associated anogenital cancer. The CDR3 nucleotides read TGTGCCAGCAGCTTGAACAGGGCTTACTCTGGAAACACCATATATTTT. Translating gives CASSLNRAYSGNTIYF.